The clone carrying this T cell receptor beta chain was seen repeatedly, ten times or more. The antigen is not known. The data stem from a study of CD8 T cells in ankylosing spondylitis. Findings of the study overall: Disease-linked clones were reportedly significantly enriched in matched ankylosing spondylitis synovial fluid. The authors found the disease-linked clones to be CD8+ and relatively rare in peripheral blood. It appeared that ankylosing spondylitis blood was characterized by a TCR beta motif of several highly homologous variants.

By quantitative 5'-RACE with molecular barcodes, the TCR beta libraries were made. Each CDR3 protein gets one entry after TCRdb re-called the 5' RACE reads with MiXCR. The sample comprises about 340,000 distinct CDR3 sequences, roughly 15% of which are singletons, and about 1% rests with the top ten. From germline, CDR1 is SQVTM and CDR2 ANQGSEA. V was cut by 5 bases and J by 0 bases, with 4 bases left in between. The CDR3 has 11 amino acids. The TCR sequence derives from a male donor with ankylosing spondylitis or in good health (not recorded which). This sequence joins TRBV29-1 and TRBJ1-2; no clear D. What was sequenced was blood, either unsorted or a sorted T cell fraction (not recorded which). The CDR3 loop reads CSVRANYGYTF. In DNA, the CDR3 is TGCAGCGTTCGAGCTAACTATGGCTACACCTTC.